Following are 10 T cell receptor beta chains from one sample sequenced in a study of vaccination effects on CD4 cells after COVID-19. These TCRs' antigens remain unknown. Using immunoSEQ multiplex PCR, the repertoire was profiled, and TCRdb retains in-frame clones only, with some absent. The sample holds some 59,000 clones, over 80% seen once. Before sequencing, viral peptide pools were used by the ViraFEST assay to expand antigen-specific CD4+ T cells. Culture lasted around eleven days before CD4+ T cell isolation. The sequencing here drew on CD4+ T cells from PBMCs cultured with HCoV-229E spike peptides, taken before COVID-19 vaccination. Receptors were obtained from a human donor who received a COVID-19 vaccine.

This clone was recorded only once. The rearrangement uses TRBV6-5 and TRBJ1-2; weak D call: TRBD1 (6 bases). Germline V gives CDR1 MNHEY, CDR2 SVGAGI. The V end lost 4 bases, the J end lost 7 bases, and 10 bases lay between the germline ends. The CDR3 spans 12 residues. The CDR3 here is CASSSGQAGYTF. The CDR3 coding sequence is TGTGCCAGCAGTTCGGGACAAGCTGGCTACACCTTC.

The table lists this clone with a few counts. The same CDR3 is also encoded by other DNA sequences in this sample. The chain combines TRBV5-1 with TRBJ2-3; D remains ambiguous. From germline, CDR1 is SGHRS and CDR2 YFSETQ. The CDR3 runs to 12 residues. Trimming left V 4 bases short and J 3 bases short, with 6 bases between. In DNA, the CDR3 is TGCGCCAGCAGCCTGGAAACAGATACGCAGTATTTT. It codes for CASSLETDTQYF.

The V and J genes are TRBV2 and TRBJ2-3, with D perhaps matching TRBD1 or TRBD2 (6 bases each). This CDR3 has 15 residues. Germline CDR1 SNHLY, CDR2 FYNNEI. V was pared by 4 bases and J by 2 bases, with 13 bases between. CDR3 DNA sequence: TGTGCCAGCAGTGGGGGGGACACTTACACAGATACGCAGTATTTT. This gives the protein CASSGGDTYTDTQYF.

This sequence joins TRBV27 and TRBJ2-3; 9 bases match TRBD1. This CDR3 has 12 residues. V shed 5 bases and J 6 bases; nucleotides not matched to a gene: 0. Germline CDR1 reads MNHEY; CDR2 reads SMNVEV (reference sequence). CDR3 in DNA: TGTGCCAGCAGTGGACAGGGGGATACGCAGTATTTT. As protein: CASSGQGDTQYF.

The gene calls are TRBV11-2 and TRBJ2-7; 8 bases match TRBD1. CDR1 is SGHAT and CDR2 is FQNNGV in the germline V gene. With V trimmed by 1 base and J by 7 bases, 12 bases remained unmatched. The CDR3 has 16 residues. The CDR3 spells CASSLAPQGALGEQYV. The DNA for the CDR3 is TGTGCCAGCAGCTTAGCCCCCCAGGGGGCGCTGGGGGAGCAGTACGTC.

The rearrangement uses TRBV5-1 and TRBJ1-3; 9 nucleotides agree with TRBD1. V shed 4 bases, J shed 2 bases, and the junction held 7 bases outside the gene matches. Germline values: CDR1 SGHRS, CDR2 YFSETQ. The CDR3 runs 16 residues. CDR3 sequence (DNA): TGCGCCAGCAGCCCCGGGACAGGGCAGACTGGAAACACCATATATTTT. Its protein is CASSPGTGQTGNTIYF.

V and J are TRBV2 and TRBJ1-4; D ambiguous. Germline V lookup: CDR1 SNHLY, CDR2 FYNNEI. The germline V and J ends were trimmed by 6 bases and 5 bases, with 13 bases remaining between them. This CDR3 comprises 14 residues. CDR3 sequence: CASRWTMLNEKLFF. Here the CDR3 DNA reads TGTGCCAGCAGATGGACGATGCTGAATGAAAAACTGTTTTTT.

This clone was seen just once. The chain is built from TRBV19 and TRBJ2-5, with 9 bases identical to TRBD2. The CDR3 has 18 residues. Germline-derived CDR1 and CDR2 are LNHDA and SQIVND (reference sequence). Trimming removed 5 bases from V and 2 bases from J; junction bases left unmatched: 15. The CDR3 sequence is CASSPRRGSGGPQETQYF. The CDR3 DNA follows: TGTGCCAGTAGTCCCCGCAGGGGGAGCGGGGGGCCTCAAGAGACCCAGTACTTC.

This clone was detected a few times. The chain uses TRBV30 and TRBJ1-6, with no clear D. The germline V gene has CDR1 GTSNPN and CDR2 SVGIG (reference sequence). CDR3 length: 13 amino acids. The ends were cut back, 1 base at V and 9 bases at J, with 10 bases in the middle. CDR3: CAWSADGPSPLHF. For the CDR3, the DNA is TGTGCCTGGAGTGCGGACGGTCCTTCACCCCTCCACTTT. Using reference TRBV30 and TRBJ1-6 for the parts outside the CDR3, the full variable domain is SQTIHQWPATLVQPVGSPLSLECTVEGTSNPNLYWYRQAAGRGLQLLFYSVGIGQISSEVPQNLSASRPQDRQFILSSKKLLLSDSGFYLCAWSADGPSPLHFGNGTRLTVT.

The rearrangement links TRBV5-6 to TRBJ1-1; 8 bases match TRBD1. The J segment lost 5 bases and the V segment lost 0 bases, leaving 0 bases of the junction unmatched. CDR1 and CDR2 (germline): SGHDT, YYEEEE. This CDR3 has 13 amino acids. The CDR3 loop is CASSLDRGTEAFF. The CDR3 region has the DNA TGTGCCAGCAGCTTGGACAGGGGGACTGAAGCTTTCTTT.